This T cell receptor (beta chain) derives from a study of T cell repertoires in cytomegalovirus infection. Via MiXCR, TCRdb re-called the reads, giving one row per CDR3 protein. The sample holds some 560,000 distinct CDR3 sequences, just under 40% seen once. This CDR3 region has 17 residues. Per germline, CDR1 SGHAT and CDR2 FQNNGV. Trimming left V 4 bases short and J 8 bases short, with 23 bases between. A remark on this clonotype: Its antigen remains unknown.

This chain links TRBV11-2 with TRBJ2-2, with D perhaps TRBD1 (7 bases). Material: cultured PBMCs, obtained from culture after CMV antigen stimulation. The sequence came from a human donor in good health (CMV status not recorded). Some clones in this sample may be carry-over from other donors' samples. CDR3 coding DNA: TGTGCCAGCAGCTCTCCTTTTCAGGGGGGCATTAGGGGGGAGCTGTTTTTT. Protein: CASSSPFQGGIRGELFF.